This T cell receptor beta chain originates from a study of cytomegalovirus exposure and HLA in healthy donors. Broader study findings: A previous analysis found most TCR beta V segments productive roughly 87% or roughly 30% of the time.

These donors, healthy bone marrow donors, were studied. The V gene end was trimmed by 2 bases and the J gene end by 7 bases; junction bases not matched to a gene: 8. Looked up from germline, CDR1 is SGHNT and CDR2 is YENEEA. The CDR3 is 15 residues long. Primers included in the PCR were 60 Vbeta and 13 Jbeta primers. The protocol was immunoSEQ multiplex PCR, while the TCRdb copy is restricted to in-frame clones and leaves out a portion. The table records 150,000 to 200,000 clones, roughly 85% of them present only once. Notes on this clone: Its matching antigen is unknown.

Sequenced sample: PBMCs. The genes are TRBV11-3 and TRBJ2-1; 7 bases fit TRBD2. This receptor was obtained from a woman aged 45-60 years in good health and CMV-seropositive. CDR3 in amino acids: CASSLRLGGVNEQFF. Written as DNA, the CDR3 is TGTGCCAGCAGCTTACGTTTGGGGGGGGTGAATGAGCAGTTCTTC.